The clone carrying this TCR beta chain occurred once. Its antigen remains unidentified. Germline-derived CDR1 and CDR2 are MGHRA and YSYEKL. This CDR3 is 16 amino acids long. Trimming cost V 4 bases and J 4 bases; bases outside gene matches: 10. This entry comes from a study of shared clonotypes between healthy human individuals. Study results and limitations: Richness estimates generally favored naive over memory subsets. Unshared clonotypes carried lower generation probabilities than those common to all four donors. Among donors, clonotype sharing was expected to be affected by sequencing depth.

Assay runs were performed at deep level. Here immunoSEQ multiplex PCR was the method, and the copy in TCRdb shows in-frame clones only, minus some. The sample holds approximately 400,000 clones, approximately 96% seen once. V usage is TRBV4-1 and J usage is TRBJ2-5; 9 bases fit TRBD2. The sample taken for sequencing was memory CD8+ T cells sorted from blood. Subset defined: CD45RO+ cells pooled with CCR7-negative TemRA cells. The source is a man in his thirties or forties in good health. DNA of the CDR3: TGCGCCAGCAGCCCCTGGGCGACTAGCGGAGGAGAGACCCAGTACTTC. This translates into CASSPWATSGGETQYF.